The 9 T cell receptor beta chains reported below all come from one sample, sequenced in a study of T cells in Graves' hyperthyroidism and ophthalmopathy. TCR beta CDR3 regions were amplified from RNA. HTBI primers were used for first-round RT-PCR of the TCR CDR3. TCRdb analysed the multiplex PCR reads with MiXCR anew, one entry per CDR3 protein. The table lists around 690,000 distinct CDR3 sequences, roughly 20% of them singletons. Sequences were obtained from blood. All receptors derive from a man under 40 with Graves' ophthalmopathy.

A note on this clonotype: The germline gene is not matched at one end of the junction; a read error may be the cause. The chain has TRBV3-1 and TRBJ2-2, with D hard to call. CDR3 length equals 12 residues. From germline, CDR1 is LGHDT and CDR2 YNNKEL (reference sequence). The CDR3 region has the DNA TGTGACAGCAGCTATAGAACCGGGGAGCTGTTTTTT. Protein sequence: CDSSYRTGELFF.

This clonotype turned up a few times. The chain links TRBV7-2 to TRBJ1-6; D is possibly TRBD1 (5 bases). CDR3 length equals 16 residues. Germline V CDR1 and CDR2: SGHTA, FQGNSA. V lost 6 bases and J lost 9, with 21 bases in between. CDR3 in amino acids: CASSQQEGLSSSPLHF. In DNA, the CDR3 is TGTGCCAGCAGTCAACAAGAGGGGCTGAGTAGTTCACCCCTCCACTTT.

DNA for the CDR3: TGTGCCAGCAGTCCACAGATAGCGGGCAGCACAGATACGCAGTATTTT. This encodes CASSPQIAGSTDTQYF. The V call is TRBV28, the J call TRBJ2-3; 7 bases are a match to TRBD2. The V gene's germline CDR1 is MDHEN and CDR2 SYDVKM. This CDR3 has 16 residues. J was trimmed by 0 bases and V by 5 bases; bases with no gene match: 8.

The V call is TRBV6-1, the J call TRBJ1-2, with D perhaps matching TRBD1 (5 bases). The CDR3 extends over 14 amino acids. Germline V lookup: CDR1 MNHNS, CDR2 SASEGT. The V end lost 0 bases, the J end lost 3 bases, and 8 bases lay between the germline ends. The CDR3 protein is CASSEAVGDYGYTF. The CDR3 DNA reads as TGTGCCAGCAGTGAAGCAGTGGGGGACTATGGCTACACCTTC.

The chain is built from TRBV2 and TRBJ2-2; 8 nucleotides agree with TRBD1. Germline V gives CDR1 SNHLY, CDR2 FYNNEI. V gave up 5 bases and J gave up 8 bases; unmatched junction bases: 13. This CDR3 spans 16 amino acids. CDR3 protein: CASSQRQGSFSGELFF. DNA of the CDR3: TGTGCCAGCAGTCAGCGACAGGGGAGTTTCTCGGGGGAGCTGTTTTTT. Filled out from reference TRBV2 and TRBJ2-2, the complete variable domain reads EPEVTQTPSHQVTQMGQEVILRCVPISNHLYFYWYRQILGQKVEFLVSFYNNEISEKSEIFDDQFSVERPDGSNFTLKIRSTKLEDSAMYFCASSQRQGSFSGELFFGEGSRLTVL.

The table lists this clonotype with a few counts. CDR3 sequence: CASAYESLLEAFF. The CDR3 coding sequence is TGTGCCAGCGCCTATGAGTCGCTTCTTGAAGCTTTCTTT. The V gene is TRBV12-3 or TRBV12-4, the J gene TRBJ1-1; D gene uncertain. V gave up 8 bases and J gave up 7 bases, with 17 bases separating them. The CDR3 covers 13 residues.

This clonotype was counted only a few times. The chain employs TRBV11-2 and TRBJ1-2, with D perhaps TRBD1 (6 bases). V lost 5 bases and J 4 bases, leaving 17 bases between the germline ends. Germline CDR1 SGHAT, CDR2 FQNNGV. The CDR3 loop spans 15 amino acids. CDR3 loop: CASSPERGSSYGYTF. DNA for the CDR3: TGTGCCAGCAGCCCCGAAAGGGGGTCCAGCTATGGCTACACCTTC.

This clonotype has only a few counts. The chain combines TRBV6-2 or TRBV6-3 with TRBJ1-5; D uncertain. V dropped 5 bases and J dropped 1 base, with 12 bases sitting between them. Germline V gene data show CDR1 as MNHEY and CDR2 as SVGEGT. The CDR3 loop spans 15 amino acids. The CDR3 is CASSANSLSNQPQHF. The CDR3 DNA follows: TGTGCCAGCAGTGCAAACAGCCTCAGCAATCAGCCCCAGCATTTT.

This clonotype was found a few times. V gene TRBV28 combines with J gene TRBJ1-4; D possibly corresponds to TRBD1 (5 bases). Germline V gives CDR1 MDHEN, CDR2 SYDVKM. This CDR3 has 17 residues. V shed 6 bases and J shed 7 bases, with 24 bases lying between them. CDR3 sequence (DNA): TGTGCCAGCAGAACACAGGTCTTGAAGGCCCTGGGTGAAAAACTGTTTTTT. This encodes CASRTQVLKALGEKLFF. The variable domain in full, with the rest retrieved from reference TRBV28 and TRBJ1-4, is DVKVTQSSRYLVKRTGEKVFLECVQDMDHENMFWYRQDPGLGLRLIYFSYDVKMKEKGDIPEGYSVSREKKERFSLILESASTNQTSMYLCASRTQVLKALGEKLFFGSGTQLSVL.